The sequence of this T cell receptor (beta chain) was determined in a study of Graves' ophthalmopathy and Graves' hyperthyroidism. General study points: Ophthalmopathy progression was predicted with 70.59% sensitivity and roughly 72% specificity.

V trimming: 8 bases; J trimming: 6 bases; junction bases outside the gene matches: 2. CDR1 is LNHNV and CDR2 is YYDKDF in the germline V gene (reference sequence). The length of the CDR3 is 11 residues. The authors enrolled newly diagnosed hyperthyroidism patients aged 18 to 65 with under 2 months' duration. As to this clonotype: Antigen specificity is unknown.

Using RNA transcripts, the TCR beta CDR3 regions were amplified. Amplification began with first-round RT-PCR using HTBI primers, then second-round multiplex PCR was performed. TCRdb re-derived calls from the multiplex PCR reads in MiXCR, one entry per CDR3 protein. The sample contains 450,000 to 600,000 distinct CDR3 sequences, roughly 39% of which appear only once. The rearrangement joins TRBV15 to TRBJ1-2, with TRBD1 identical over 8 bases. The specimen sequenced was peripheral blood or thyroid tissue (not recorded which). This clonotype originated in an adult man with Graves' hyperthyroidism. The CDR3, as DNA: TGTGCCACCCAGGGGGCCCATGGCTACACCTTC. Its translation is CATQGAHGYTF. Full variable domain (outside the CDR3, taken from reference TRBV15 and TRBJ1-2): DAMVIQNPRYQVTQFGKPVTLSCSQTLNHNVMYWYQQKSSQAPKLLFHYYDKDFNNEADTPDNFQSRRPNTSFCFLDIRSPGLGDTAMYLCATQGAHGYTFGSGTRLTVV.